Detailed here is one T cell receptor beta chain. These data are taken from a study of blood T cell repertoires in COVID-19. With 5 bases removed from V and 1 base from J, the gap between germline ends came to 9 bases. This CDR3 spans 14 amino acids. CDR1 and CDR2 (germline): SGHRS, YFSETQ. In the authors' methods: By means of reference gene primer amplification, nucleated cell counts were estimated. Measured with immunoSEQ multiplex PCR; TCRdb has only the in-frame clones, and not every one. V, J and clone size are taken as reported in that table, and D and trimming were inferred from the DNA itself. The table has 350,000 to 550,000 clones, 75% to 90% seen once; the top ten hold 1.1%.

This sequence joins TRBV5-1 and TRBJ2-2; D remains ambiguous. The specimen sequenced was PBMCs or T cells enriched from blood (not recorded which). The source is a man aged 25-45 years who had recovered from COVID-19. The DNA for the CDR3 is TGCGCCAGCAGGGCGGATGGGAACACCGGGGAGCTGTTTTTT. Its translation is CASRADGNTGELFF.